These 8 T cell receptor beta chains were sequenced from one sample in a study of T-cell memory formation after mild COVID-19. TCRdb re-called the 5' RACE reads through MiXCR, storing one row per CDR3 protein. Of approximately 450,000 distinct CDR3 sequences detected, around a sixth appear once; the ten largest clones hold 10% to 15%. The sequenced material came from PBMCs or a T cell subset sorted from them (not recorded which). The receptor source for this set is an adult woman who had mild COVID-19 (a few samples of this study predate the infection). Cell type and time point are not known.

This clonotype was detected a few times. The V and J genes are TRBV5-6 and TRBJ2-7; D remains unclear. V was shortened by 1 base and J by 3 bases, with 11 bases between the two germline ends. The CDR3 is made up of 14 amino acids. From germline, CDR1 is SGHDT and CDR2 YYEEEE. CDR3 in amino acids: CASSLLLSSYEQYF. The CDR3 nucleotides are TGTGCCAGCAGCTTGCTTCTCTCCAGCTACGAGCAGTACTTC.

The chain is built from TRBV20-1 and TRBJ2-5; 12 bases fit TRBD2. The CDR3 is made up of 14 amino acids. Germline V gene sequence: CDR1 DFQATT, CDR2 SNEGSKA (reference sequence). V gave up 5 bases and J gave up 5 bases; unmatched junction bases: 6. Here the CDR3 reads CSARGLAGMETQYF. CDR3 nucleotide sequence: TGCAGTGCTCGTGGACTAGCGGGGATGGAGACCCAGTACTTC.

In its sample, this clonotype was seen many times. The chain employs TRBV5-1 and TRBJ2-7, with a possible D match to TRBD1 (6 bases). Germline CDR1 reads SGHRS; CDR2 reads YFSETQ. Trimming removed 4 bases from V and 1 base from J, with 15 bases in between. CDR3 length: 15 amino acids. The CDR3 DNA sequence: TGCGCCAGCAGCCTAGGACAGAGACTTTCCTACGAGCAGTACTTC. It translates to CASSLGQRLSYEQYF.

This clonotype was observed a handful of times. This chain uses TRBV5-1 with TRBJ2-7, with TRBD2 matching 8 bases. The CDR3 loop spans 15 amino acids. In germline, CDR1 is SGHRS, CDR2 YFSETQ. V was pared by 4 bases and J by 6 bases, with 12 bases of the junction left unmatched. DNA for the CDR3: TGCGCCAGCAGCCCTGTCCCGGGACTAGAATCCGAGCAGTACTTC. The encoded protein is CASSPVPGLESEQYF.

The table lists this clonotype with a few counts. The CDR3 DNA reads TGCGCCAGCAGCTTGGGGGCAGGTCGCACAGATACGCAGTATTTT. Its protein product is CASSLGAGRTDTQYF. The chain recombines TRBV5-1 with TRBJ2-3, with D unresolved. Germline CDR1 reads SGHRS; CDR2 reads YFSETQ. Trimming cost V 0 bases and J 1 base, with 9 bases left between them. The CDR3 has 15 residues. Supplemented by reference TRBV5-1 and TRBJ2-3, the full variable domain reads KAGVTQTPRYLIKTRGQQVTLSCSPISGHRSVSWYQQTPGQGLQFLFEYFSETQRNKGNFPGRFSGRQFSNSRSEMNVSTLELGDSALYLCASSLGAGRTDTQYFGPGTRLTVL.

The rearrangement uses TRBV3-1 and TRBJ1-4, with 8 positions matching TRBD1. With V trimmed by 5 bases and J by 3 bases, 8 bases remained unmatched. From germline, CDR1 is LGHDT and CDR2 YNNKEL (reference sequence). The CDR3 contains 16 residues. As DNA, the CDR3 is TGTGCCAGCAGCGGCAGGGGGCGTGACCCTAATGAAAAACTGTTTTTT. It yields the protein CASSGRGRDPNEKLFF.

This clonotype has just a few counts. The chain employs TRBV12-3 or TRBV12-4 and TRBJ2-3; no clear D gene. The CDR3 is made up of 13 amino acids. The V and J ends lost 6 bases and 4 bases respectively, with 11 bases between them. The CDR3 protein is CASSEELPDTQYF. The CDR3 DNA follows: TGTGCCAGCAGCGAGGAGTTGCCAGATACGCAGTATTTT.

This clonotype has just a few counts. The chain combines TRBV20-1 with TRBJ2-5; D is ambiguous. This CDR3 contains 10 residues. Germline lookup yields CDR1 DFQATT and CDR2 SNEGSKA (reference sequence). V was shortened by 7 bases and J by 7 bases, with 10 bases between the two germline ends. DNA of the CDR3: TGCAGTGTTTTTGGCGGGACCCAGTACTTC. This translates into CSVFGGTQYF.